The clone carrying this T cell receptor beta chain has a handful of counts. The authors' total RNA extraction used unfractionated whole blood. The data stem from a study of human T cells and chemical hapten exposure. From germline, CDR1 is ENHRY and CDR2 SYGVKD. The length of the CDR3 is 11 residues. Trimming shortened V by 10 bases and J by 6 bases, and 13 bases separated the two germline ends. Individual cDNA molecules each carried unique molecular identifiers attached by the library. Each CDR3 protein gets one entry after TCRdb re-called the 5' RACE reads with MiXCR. The data contain tens of thousands of distinct CDR3 sequences, about 15% of them singletons.

This clonotype originated in a female donor in good health. This chain joins TRBV10-3 and TRBJ2-7; weak D call: TRBD2 (5 bases). The CDR3 here is CANRGYGEQYF. CDR3 coding DNA: TGTGCCAACCGGGGATACGGCGAGCAGTACTTC.